Each of the 11 T cell receptor beta chains below was sequenced from the same sample in a study of blood T cell repertoires in COVID-19. Measured with immunoSEQ multiplex PCR; TCRdb has only the in-frame clones, and not every one. The table has about 67,000 clones, roughly nine tenths seen once; the top ten hold around 4.4%. The sequencing sample was made of peripheral blood. Receptors originate from a man aged 45 to 65 with active COVID-19.

The CDR3 is CASSVARRSEQYF. The CDR3 DNA sequence: TGTGCCAGCAGCGTAGCTCGCAGGTCCGAGCAGTACTTC. The genes are TRBV9 and TRBJ2-7; the D is unclear. V gave up 0 bases and J gave up 6 bases, with 10 bases separating them. The germline CDR1 and CDR2 sequences are SGDLS and YYNGEE. This CDR3 is built from 13 residues. Full variable domain (remainder filled in from reference TRBV9 and TRBJ2-7): DSGVTQTPKHLITATGQRVTLRCSPRSGDLSVYWYQQSLDQGLQFLIQYYNGEERAKGNILERFSAQQFPDLHSELNLSSLELGDSALYFCASSVARRSEQYFGPGTRLTVT.

The J gene is TRBJ2-1, the V gene TRBV7-8, with 10 bases fitting TRBD1. The V gene end was trimmed by 5 bases and the J gene end by 6 bases; junction bases not matched to a gene: 10. The CDR3 consists of 16 residues. The germline V gene has CDR1 SGHVS and CDR2 FQNEAQ. Here the CDR3 DNA reads TGTGCCAGCAGCCTCTCGGGACAGGGGATGGGCAATGAGCAGTTCTTC. Its translation: CASSLSGQGMGNEQFF.

V gene TRBV11-3 combines with J gene TRBJ2-1, with 12 bases that match TRBD2. CDR1 SGHNT and CDR2 YENEEA come from the germline V gene. This CDR3 has 15 residues. V dropped 5 bases and J dropped 6; count of bases not matched to a gene: 5. The CDR3 DNA reads as TGTGCCAGCAGCCAGACTAGCGGGAGTCTCAATGAGCAGTTCTTC. Its translation is CASSQTSGSLNEQFF. Looking up the rest from reference TRBV11-3 and TRBJ2-1 gives the full variable domain: EAGVVQSPRYKIIEKKQPVAFWCNPISGHNTLYWYLQNLGQGPELLIRYENEEAVDDSQLPKDRFSAERLKGVDSTLKIQPAELGDSAVYLCASSQTSGSLNEQFFGPGTRLTVL.

The V and J genes are TRBV6-5 and TRBJ2-7; TRBD2 aligns across 11 bases. CDR1 is MNHEY and CDR2 is SVGAGI in the germline V gene. Losses at the gene ends were 6 bases for V and 9 bases for J; bases not matched to a gene: 10. This CDR3 is 14 amino acids long. The CDR3 here is CASSPDSGRAVQYF. The DNA for the CDR3 is TGTGCCAGCAGCCCGGATAGCGGGAGGGCCGTGCAGTACTTC.

This sequence joins TRBV19 and TRBJ1-2; 7 bases are a match to TRBD1. Germline values: CDR1 LNHDA, CDR2 SQIVND (reference sequence). This CDR3 has 12 residues. The V gene end was trimmed by 4 bases and the J gene end by 8 bases; junction bases not matched to a gene: 4. The CDR3 nucleotides are TGTGCCAGTAGTACCGACAGGGCCGGCTACACCTTC. This translates into CASSTDRAGYTF. Variable domain in full (rest from reference TRBV19 and TRBJ1-2): DGGITQSPKYLFRKEGQNVTLSCEQNLNHDAMYWYRQDPGQGLRLIYYSQIVNDFQKGDIAEGYSVSREKKESFPLTVTSAQKNPTAFYLCASSTDRAGYTFGSGTRLTVV.

The chain is built from TRBV4-3 and TRBJ1-5; possible D gene TRBD1, 6 bases. CDR1 LGHNA and CDR2 YSLEER come from the germline V gene. With 0 bases removed from V and 5 bases from J, the gap between germline ends came to 11 bases. The CDR3 has 15 residues. The CDR3: CASSQDTGQYQPQHF. The CDR3, as DNA: TGCGCCAGCAGCCAAGACACTGGACAGTATCAGCCCCAGCATTTT.

The chain carries TRBV5-4 and TRBJ2-3; D gene ambiguous. Trimming removed 5 bases at V and 6 bases at J, with 16 bases between. This CDR3 comprises 14 residues. In germline, CDR1 is SGHNT, CDR2 YYREEE (reference sequence). The CDR3 DNA reads as TGTGCCAGCAGGCCTGACTCCCGATCGGATACGCAGTATTTT. This gives the protein CASRPDSRSDTQYF.

V is TRBV2 and J is TRBJ1-3; D is unresolved. Looked up from germline, CDR1 is SNHLY and CDR2 is FYNNEI. The CDR3 is 12 amino acids. The V end was cut by 4 bases, the J end by 4 bases, with 5 bases between. The DNA of the CDR3 is TGTGCCAGCAGTGTGACAGGAAACACCATATATTTT. Its translation: CASSVTGNTIYF. Together with reference TRBV2 and TRBJ1-3, the CDR3 gives the full variable domain: EPEVTQTPSHQVTQMGQEVILRCVPISNHLYFYWYRQILGQKVEFLVSFYNNEISEKSEIFDDQFSVERPDGSNFTLKIRSTKLEDSAMYFCASSVTGNTIYFGEGSWLTVV.

DNA of the CDR3: TGTGCCAGCAGCTTAGGCAGGGAGGTCGCTGAAGCTTTCTTT. Translation: CASSLGREVAEAFF. This chain joins TRBV7-2 and TRBJ1-1, with D perhaps TRBD1 (5 bases). Deletions cut 1 base from V and 6 bases from J, with 12 bases between. The germline V gene encodes CDR1 SGHTA and CDR2 FQGNSA. The CDR3 covers 14 residues.

This rearrangement joins TRBV29-1 to TRBJ2-5; perhaps TRBD2 as D (5 bases). This CDR3 has 12 residues. Trimming stripped 7 bases from V and 5 bases from J, with 14 bases between. Germline V CDR1 and CDR2: SQVTM, ANQGSEA. CDR3 nucleotide sequence: TGCAGCGCGGATGATACGGGGGAGACCCAGTACTTC. It codes for CSADDTGETQYF.

The V call is TRBV5-4, the J call TRBJ1-3, with a weak D call TRBD1 (6 bases). The CDR3 contains 15 residues. CDR1 SGHNT and CDR2 YYREEE come from the germline V gene (reference sequence). V was clipped by 0 bases and J by 4 bases, with 11 bases between them. CDR3 in amino acids: CASSLDGGAGNTIYF. DNA of the CDR3: TGTGCCAGCAGCTTGGACGGGGGGGCCGGAAACACCATATATTTT.